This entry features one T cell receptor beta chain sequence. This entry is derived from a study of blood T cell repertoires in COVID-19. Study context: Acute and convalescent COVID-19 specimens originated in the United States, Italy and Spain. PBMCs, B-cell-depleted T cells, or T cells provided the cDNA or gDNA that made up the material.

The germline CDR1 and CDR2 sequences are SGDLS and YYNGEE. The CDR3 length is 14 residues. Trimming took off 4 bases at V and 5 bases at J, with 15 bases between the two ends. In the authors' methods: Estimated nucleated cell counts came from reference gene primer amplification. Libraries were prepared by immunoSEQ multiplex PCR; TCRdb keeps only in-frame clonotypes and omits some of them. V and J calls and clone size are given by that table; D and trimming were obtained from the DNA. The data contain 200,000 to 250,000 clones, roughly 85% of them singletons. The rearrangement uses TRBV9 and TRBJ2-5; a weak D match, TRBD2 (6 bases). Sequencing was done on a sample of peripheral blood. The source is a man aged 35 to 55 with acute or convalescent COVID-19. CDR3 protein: CASSTGTSGETQYF. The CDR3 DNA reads TGTGCCAGCAGCACCGGGACTTCGGGGGAGACCCAGTACTTC.